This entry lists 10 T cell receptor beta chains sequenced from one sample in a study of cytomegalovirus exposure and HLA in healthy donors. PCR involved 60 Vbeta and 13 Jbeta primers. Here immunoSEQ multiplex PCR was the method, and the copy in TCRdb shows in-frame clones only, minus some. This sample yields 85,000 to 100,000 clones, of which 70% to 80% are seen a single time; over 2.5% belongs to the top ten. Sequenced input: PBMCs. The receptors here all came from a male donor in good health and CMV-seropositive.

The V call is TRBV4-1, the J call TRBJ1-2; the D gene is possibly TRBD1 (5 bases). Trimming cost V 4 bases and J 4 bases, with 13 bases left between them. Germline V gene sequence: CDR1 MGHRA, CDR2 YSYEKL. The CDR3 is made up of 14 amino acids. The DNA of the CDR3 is TGCGCCAGCAGCCTAAGGGGCCAATCCTATGGCTACACCTTC. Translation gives CASSLRGQSYGYTF.

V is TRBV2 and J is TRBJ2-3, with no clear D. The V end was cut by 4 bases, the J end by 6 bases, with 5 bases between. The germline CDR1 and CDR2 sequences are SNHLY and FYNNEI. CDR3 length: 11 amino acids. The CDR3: CASSVLDTQYF. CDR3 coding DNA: TGTGCCAGCAGTGTATTGGATACGCAGTATTTT.

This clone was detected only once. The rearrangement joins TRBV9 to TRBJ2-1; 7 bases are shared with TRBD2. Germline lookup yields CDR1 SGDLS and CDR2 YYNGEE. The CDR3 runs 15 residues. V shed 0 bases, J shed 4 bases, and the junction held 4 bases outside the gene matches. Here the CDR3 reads CASSVASGEYNEQFF. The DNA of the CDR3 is TGTGCCAGCAGCGTAGCTAGCGGAGAATACAATGAGCAGTTCTTC.

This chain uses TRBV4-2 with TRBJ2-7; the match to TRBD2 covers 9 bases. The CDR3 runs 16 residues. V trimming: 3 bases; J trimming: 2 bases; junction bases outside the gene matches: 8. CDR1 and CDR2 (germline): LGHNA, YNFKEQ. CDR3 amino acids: CASSQGAGLAPYEQYF. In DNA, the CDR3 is TGTGCCAGCAGCCAGGGGGCTGGACTAGCGCCCTACGAGCAGTACTTC.

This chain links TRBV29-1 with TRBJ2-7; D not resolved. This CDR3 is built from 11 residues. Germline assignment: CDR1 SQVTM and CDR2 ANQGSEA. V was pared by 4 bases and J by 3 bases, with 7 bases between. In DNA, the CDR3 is TGCAGCGTTGCTCGCGACTACGAGCAGTACTTC. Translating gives CSVARDYEQYF.

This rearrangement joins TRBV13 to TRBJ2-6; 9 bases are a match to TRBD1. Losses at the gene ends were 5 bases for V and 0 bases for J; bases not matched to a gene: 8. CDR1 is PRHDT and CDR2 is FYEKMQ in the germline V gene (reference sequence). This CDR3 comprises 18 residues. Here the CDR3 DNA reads TGTGCCAGCAGCGCCCGGGACAGGGCCATCTCTGGGGCCAACGTCCTGACTTTC. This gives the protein CASSARDRAISGANVLTF.

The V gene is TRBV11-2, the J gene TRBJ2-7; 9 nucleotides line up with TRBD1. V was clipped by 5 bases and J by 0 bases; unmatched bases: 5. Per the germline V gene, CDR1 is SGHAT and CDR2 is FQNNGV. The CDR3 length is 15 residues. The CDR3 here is CASSPTTGGSYEQYF. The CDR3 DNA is TGTGCCAGCAGCCCCACGACAGGGGGCTCCTACGAGCAGTACTTC. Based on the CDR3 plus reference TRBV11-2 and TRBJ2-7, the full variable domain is EAGVAQSPRYKIIEKRQSVAFWCNPISGHATLYWYQQILGQGPKLLIQFQNNGVVDDSQLPKDRFSAERLKGVDSTLKIQPAKLEDSAVYLCASSPTTGGSYEQYFGPGTRLTVT.

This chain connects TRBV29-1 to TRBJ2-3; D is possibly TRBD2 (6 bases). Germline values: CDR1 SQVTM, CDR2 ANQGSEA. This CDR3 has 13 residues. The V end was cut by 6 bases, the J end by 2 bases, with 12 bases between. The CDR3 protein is CSVIRDFTDTQYF. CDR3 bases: TGCAGCGTCATCCGGGACTTCACAGATACGCAGTATTTT.

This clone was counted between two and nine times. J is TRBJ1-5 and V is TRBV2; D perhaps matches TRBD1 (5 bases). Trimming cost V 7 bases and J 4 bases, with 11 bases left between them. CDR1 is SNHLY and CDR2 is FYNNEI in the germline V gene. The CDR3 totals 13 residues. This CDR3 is CASTGGANQPQHF. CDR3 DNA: TGTGCCAGCACGGGGGGAGCGAATCAGCCCCAGCATTTT.

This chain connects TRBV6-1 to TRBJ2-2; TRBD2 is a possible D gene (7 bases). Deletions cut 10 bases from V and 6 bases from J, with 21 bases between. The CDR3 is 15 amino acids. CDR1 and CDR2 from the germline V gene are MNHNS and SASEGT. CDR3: CATMGGGGTPGELFF. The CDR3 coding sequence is TGTGCCACCATGGGGGGCGGGGGCACCCCCGGGGAGCTGTTTTTT.